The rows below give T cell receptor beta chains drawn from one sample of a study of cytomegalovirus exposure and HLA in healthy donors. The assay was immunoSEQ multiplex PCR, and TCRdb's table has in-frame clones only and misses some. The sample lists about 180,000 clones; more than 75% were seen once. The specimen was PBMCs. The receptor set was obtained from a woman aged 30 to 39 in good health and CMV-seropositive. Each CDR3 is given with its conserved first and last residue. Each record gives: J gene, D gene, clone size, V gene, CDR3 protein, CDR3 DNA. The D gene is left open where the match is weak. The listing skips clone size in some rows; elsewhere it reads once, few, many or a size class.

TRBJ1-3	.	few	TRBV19	CASSAGPNTIYF	TGTGCCAGTAGTGCAGGGCCGAACACCATATATTTT
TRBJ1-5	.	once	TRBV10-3	CAISEYSGRAQPQHF	TGTGCCATCAGTGAGTATTCAGGCAGGGCGCAGCCCCAGCATTTT
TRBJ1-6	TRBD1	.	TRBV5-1	CASSLQGPSSYNSPLHF	TGCGCCAGCAGCCTACAGGGGCCGAGCTCCTATAATTCACCCCTCCACTTT
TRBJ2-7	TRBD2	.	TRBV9	CASSLSGGPYEQYF	TGTGCCAGCAGCCTCAGCGGGGGACCCTACGAGCAGTACTTC
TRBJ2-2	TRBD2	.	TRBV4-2	CASSQASGNTGELFF	TGTGCCAGCAGCCAAGCTAGCGGGAACACCGGGGAGCTGTTTTTT
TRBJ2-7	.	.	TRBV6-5	CASSKAGSGYEQYF	TGTGCCAGCAGCAAAGCTGGTAGCGGTTACGAGCAGTACTTC
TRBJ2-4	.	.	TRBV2	CASNPTGKNIQYF	TGTGCCAGCAATCCGACAGGAAAAAACATTCAGTACTTC
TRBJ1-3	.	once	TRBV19	CASSIPGQSGGNTIYF	TGTGCCAGTAGTATACCCGGACAAAGTGGTGGAAACACCATATATTTT
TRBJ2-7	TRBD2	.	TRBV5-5	CASSLVASGGAREQYF	TGTGCCAGCAGCTTGGTGGCTAGCGGGGGGGCCCGGGAGCAGTACTTC
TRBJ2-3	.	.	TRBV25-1	CASSEYRPPGKSTDTQYF	TGTGCCAGCAGTGAATATCGTCCGCCAGGGAAAAGCACAGATACGCAGTATTTT
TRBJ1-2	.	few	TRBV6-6	CASSPGANNYGYTF	TGTGCCAGCAGCCCCGGTGCGAATAACTATGGCTACACCTTC
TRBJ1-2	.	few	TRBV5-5	CASSLTEFFTRYTF	TGTGCCAGCAGCCTTACAGAATTTTTCACGCGCTACACCTTC
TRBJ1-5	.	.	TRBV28	CASSLHQGSNQPQHF	TGTGCCAGCAGTTTACACCAGGGAAGCAATCAGCCCCAGCATTTT
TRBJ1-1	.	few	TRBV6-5	CASSQGNTEAFF	TGTGCCAGCAGCCAGGGGAACACTGAAGCTTTCTTT
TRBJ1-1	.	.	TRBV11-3	CASSLQGTEAFF	TGTGCCAGCAGCTTGCAGGGTACTGAAGCTTTCTTT
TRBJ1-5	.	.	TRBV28	CASSHRVNQPQHF	TGTGCCAGCAGCCACAGGGTCAATCAGCCCCAGCATTTT
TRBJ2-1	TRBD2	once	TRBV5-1	CASSTGTSGFSYNEQFF	TGCGCCAGCAGCACAGGGACTAGCGGATTCTCCTACAATGAGCAGTTCTTC
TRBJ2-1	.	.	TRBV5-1	CASSLGAGAGYNEQFF	TGCGCCAGCAGCTTGGGGGCCGGGGCGGGGTACAATGAGCAGTTCTTC
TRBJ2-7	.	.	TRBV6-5	CASSYSGAHSSYEQYF	TGTGCCAGCAGTTACTCGGGGGCCCATTCCTCCTACGAGCAGTACTTC
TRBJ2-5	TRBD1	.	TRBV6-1	CASRPGQAPTQYF	TGTGCCAGCCGGCCGGGACAGGCTCCGACCCAGTACTTC
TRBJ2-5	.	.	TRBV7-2	CASSLGVLGSRETQYF	TGTGCCAGCAGCTTAGGAGTCCTGGGTTCCAGGGAGACCCAGTACTTC
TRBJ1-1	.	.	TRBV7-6	CASSLTLSGHNTEAFF	TGTGCCAGCAGCCTCACTTTGTCGGGACATAACACTGAAGCTTTCTTT
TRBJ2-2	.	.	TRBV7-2	CASSLVREATGELFF	TGTGCCAGCAGCTTAGTAAGGGAGGCCACCGGGGAGCTGTTTTTT
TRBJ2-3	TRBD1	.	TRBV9	CASSVGQGSDTQYF	TGTGCCAGCAGCGTTGGACAGGGGTCAGATACGCAGTATTTT
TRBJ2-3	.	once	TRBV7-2	CASSSSLRGRIKDTQYF	TGTGCCAGCAGCTCAAGTCTGCGGGGTCGGATAAAAGATACGCAGTATTTT
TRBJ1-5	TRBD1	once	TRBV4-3	CASSQAGTGMKIGNQPQHF	TGCGCCAGCAGCCAAGCGGGGACAGGGATGAAGATTGGCAATCAGCCCCAGCATTTT
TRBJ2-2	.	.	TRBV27	CASSLVGETGELFF	TGTGCCAGCAGTTTAGTAGGGGAAACCGGGGAGCTGTTTTTT
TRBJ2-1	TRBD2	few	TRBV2	CASRWGAGYNEQFF	TGTGCCAGCAGATGGGGAGCGGGATACAATGAGCAGTTCTTC
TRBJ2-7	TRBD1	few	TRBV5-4	CASRDRVRNEQYF	TGTGCCAGCAGAGACAGGGTTAGGAACGAGCAGTACTTC
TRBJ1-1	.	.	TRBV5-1	CASSYDRVGAEAFF	TGCGCCAGCAGCTACGACCGGGTCGGGGCTGAAGCTTTCTTT
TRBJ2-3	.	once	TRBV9	CASTPGGVGSRTQYF	TGTGCCAGCACCCCCGGCGGGGTGGGTTCCAGAACGCAGTATTTT
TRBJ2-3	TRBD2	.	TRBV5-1	CASSPTRTSGDSTDTQYF	TGCGCCAGCAGCCCCACTCGTACTAGCGGGGATAGCACAGATACGCAGTATTTT
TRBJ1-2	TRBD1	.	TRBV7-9	CSSNEGTRDREGVGYTF	TGTTCCAGCAACGAAGGGACCCGGGACAGGGAAGGAGTTGGCTACACCTTC
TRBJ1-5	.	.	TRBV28	CASSLTNRPNQPQHF	TGTGCCAGCAGTTTAACGAACAGGCCCAATCAGCCCCAGCATTTT
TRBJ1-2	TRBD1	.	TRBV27	CASSLSRTGDSYGYTF	TGTGCCAGCAGTTTATCGCGAACAGGGGATTCCTATGGCTACACCTTC
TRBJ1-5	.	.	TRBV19	CASSLEPNQPQHF	TGTGCCAGTAGTTTGGAGCCTAATCAGCCCCAGCATTTT
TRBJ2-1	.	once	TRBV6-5	CASSYLGGPYNEQFF	TGTGCCAGCAGTTACCTGGGGGGGCCCTACAATGAGCAGTTCTTC
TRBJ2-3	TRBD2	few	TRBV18	CASSPSGLAGGVTQYF	TGTGCCAGCTCACCATCTGGACTAGCGGGGGGGGTTACGCAGTATTTT
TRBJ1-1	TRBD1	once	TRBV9	CASSVHSGGTEAFF	TGTGCCAGCAGCGTACACTCAGGGGGCACTGAAGCTTTCTTT
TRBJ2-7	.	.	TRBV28	CASSFRGLEQYF	TGTGCCAGCAGTTTTCGAGGGCTCGAGCAGTACTTC
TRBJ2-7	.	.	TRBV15	CATSVTGIAYEQYF	TGTGCCACCAGCGTCACCGGGATAGCCTACGAGCAGTACTTC
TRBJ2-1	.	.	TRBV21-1	CASSKVTDLQPYNEQFF	TGTGCCAGCAGCAAAGTTACAGATCTCCAGCCCTACAATGAGCAGTTCTTC
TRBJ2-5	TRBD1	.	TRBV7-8	CASSPTGTGESRETQYF	TGTGCCAGCAGCCCGACCGGGACAGGGGAGTCGCGGGAGACCCAGTACTTC
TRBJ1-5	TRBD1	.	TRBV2	CASSATGGRQPQHF	TGTGCCAGCAGTGCAACAGGGGGCAGGCAGCCCCAGCATTTT
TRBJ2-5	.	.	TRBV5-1	CASSPLTGQETQYF	TGCGCCAGCAGCCCATTGACAGGCCAAGAGACCCAGTACTTC
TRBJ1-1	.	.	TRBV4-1	CASSHREDSRNTEAFF	TGCGCCAGCAGCCATCGAGAGGACAGCAGGAACACTGAAGCTTTCTTT
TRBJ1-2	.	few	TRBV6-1	CASILTAPGVYTF	TGTGCCAGCATTCTTACAGCGCCGGGAGTCTACACCTTC
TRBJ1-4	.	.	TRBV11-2	CASSSNRDSEKLFF	TGTGCCAGCAGCTCAAACAGGGATTCTGAAAAACTGTTTTTT
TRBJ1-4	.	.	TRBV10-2	CASSERGAREKLFF	TGCGCCAGCAGTGAGCGGGGGGCTCGGGAAAAACTGTTTTTT
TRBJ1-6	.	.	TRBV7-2	CASSLSGRADSPLHF	TGTGCCAGCAGCTTATCGGGCAGGGCCGATTCACCCCTCCACTTT
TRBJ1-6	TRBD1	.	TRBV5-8	CASSPGVPDRPHYNSPLHF	TGTGCCAGCAGCCCGGGGGTACCGGACAGGCCACACTATAATTCACCCCTCCACTTT
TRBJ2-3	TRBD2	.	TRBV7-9	CASTWTSGMISSTDTQYF	TGTGCCAGCACCTGGACTAGCGGGATGATAAGTAGCACAGATACGCAGTATTTT
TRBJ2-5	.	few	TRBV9	CAGSRGPQETQYF	TGTGCCGGATCGCGGGGGCCTCAGGAGACCCAGTACTTC
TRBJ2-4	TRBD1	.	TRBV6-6	CASSYSTGQRDIQYF	TGTGCCAGCAGTTACTCGACGGGACAGAGGGACATTCAGTACTTC
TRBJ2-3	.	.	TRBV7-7	CASSLLRGGGDTQYF	TGTGCCAGCAGCTTACTTCGAGGGGGAGGGGATACGCAGTATTTT
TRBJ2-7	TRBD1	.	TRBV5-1	CASSLSQGTGYEQYF	TGCGCCAGCAGCTTGTCACAGGGGACCGGCTACGAGCAGTACTTC
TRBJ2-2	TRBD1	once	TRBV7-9	CAVPPGTGKVANTGELFF	TGTGCCGTTCCTCCCGGGACAGGGAAAGTGGCGAACACCGGGGAGCTGTTTTTT